Presented here are 28 T cell receptor beta chains from one specimen sequenced in a study of shared clonotypes between healthy human individuals. CD8 cells classed as naive were CD45RO-negative and positively selected for CCR7, excluding terminally differentiated effector memory CD45RA+ cells. Generated by immunoSEQ multiplex PCR, the TCRdb table keeps only in-frame clones and is missing some. The table records approximately 2,200,000 clones, roughly 91% of them present only once. Sequencing used naive CD8+ T cells from PBMCs. All receptors derive from a man aged 18 to 30 in good health. Some clones in this sample may be carry-over from other donors' samples.

The genes are TRBV7-2 and TRBJ2-2; D unresolved. V lost 3 bases and J lost 5, with 16 bases in between. The CDR3 is made up of 16 amino acids. The germline gives CDR1 SGHTA, CDR2 FQGNSA. The CDR3 loop is CASSLLSTHATGELFF. CDR3 nucleotide sequence: TGTGCCAGCAGCTTGTTGTCGACCCACGCGACCGGGGAGCTGTTTTTT.

This clone occurred once. V gene TRBV7-2 combines with J gene TRBJ2-3; D gene uncertain. Germline V gene lookup returns CDR1 SGHTA and CDR2 FQGNSA. The CDR3 has 18 residues. V lost 3 bases, J lost 1 base, and 20 bases lay in between. The CDR3 DNA follows: TGTGCCAGCAGCTTCCTGCAGACTGGATTGTTGGGCACAGATACGCAGTATTTT. It specifies CASSFLQTGLLGTDTQYF.

The chain joins TRBV10-1 to TRBJ2-7; D gene ambiguous. The CDR3 sequence is 14 residues long. The ends were cut back, 3 bases at V and 2 bases at J, with 11 bases in the middle. Germline CDR1 reads WNHNN; CDR2 reads SYGVQD (reference sequence). This CDR3 is CASSEGDTPYEQYF. CDR3 DNA: TGCGCCAGCAGTGAAGGTGATACTCCCTACGAGCAGTACTTC.

This clone was found once. This chain joins TRBV27 and TRBJ2-1; D possibly uses TRBD1 or TRBD2 (5 bases each). V gave up 7 bases and J gave up 7 bases, with 17 bases separating them. Germline CDR1 and CDR2: MNHEY and SMNVEV (reference sequence). There are 14 residues in the CDR3. The CDR3 coding sequence is TGTGCCAGCAAGTACCGGGACCGACGTAATGAGCAGTTCTTC. Residues: CASKYRDRRNEQFF.

This rearrangement joins TRBV29-1 to TRBJ1-2; 7 nucleotides line up with TRBD1. V lost 1 base to trimming and J lost 8 bases; unmatched junction nucleotides: 10. Germline V gene sequence: CDR1 SQVTM, CDR2 ANQGSEA. There are 14 residues in the CDR3. The CDR3 region has the DNA TGCAGCGTTGAAGGTTCCCCAGGGGGTGTAGGCTACACCTTC. It yields the protein CSVEGSPGGVGYTF. The entire variable domain, with the rest obtained from reference TRBV29-1 and TRBJ1-2, is as follows: SAVISQKPSRDICQRGTSLTIQCQVDSQVTMMFWYRQQPGQSLTLIATANQGSEATYESGFVIDKFPISRPNLTFSTLTVSNMSPEDSSIYLCSVEGSPGGVGYTFGSGTRLTVV.

The rearrangement links TRBV11-2 to TRBJ2-1; D not resolved. Between the trimmed V and J ends, which lost 3 bases and 7 bases, there was a span of 16 bases. Germline loops: CDR1 SGHAT, CDR2 FQNNGV. This CDR3 has 15 residues. CDR3 in amino acids: CASSFSLALRNEQFF. The DNA for the CDR3 is TGTGCCAGCAGCTTTAGCTTGGCCCTAAGGAATGAGCAGTTCTTC.

The J gene is TRBJ1-5, the V gene TRBV6-1, with TRBD1 matching 9 bases. Trimming removed 6 bases from V and 4 bases from J; junction bases left unmatched: 4. The CDR3 extends over 14 amino acids. Per the germline V gene, CDR1 is MNHNS and CDR2 is SASEGT. The CDR3 bases are TGTGCCAGCAGCGGGACAGGGCGAAATCAGCCCCAGCATTTT. It translates to CASSGTGRNQPQHF.

The V and J genes are TRBV2 and TRBJ2-3, with D possibly TRBD2 on 6 matching bases. The CDR3 loop spans 15 amino acids. In germline, CDR1 is SNHLY, CDR2 FYNNEI. V lost 6 bases, J lost 4 bases, and 17 bases lay in between. CDR3 nucleotide sequence: TGTGCCAGCAGGGGACTCCAAGGTTACGCAGATACGCAGTATTTT. Translating gives CASRGLQGYADTQYF.

A note on this clone: This specimen includes other DNA sequences encoding the same CDR3. V and J are TRBV9 and TRBJ2-7; maybe TRBD1 (6 bases). The germline V gene has CDR1 SGDLS and CDR2 YYNGEE. V was cut by 3 bases and J by 4 bases, with 8 bases left in between. The CDR3 totals 12 residues. For the CDR3, the DNA is TGTGCCAGCAGCGGAGGGGGTTACGAGCAGTACTTC. Translated, it gives CASSGGGYEQYF.

This clone was recorded only once. V is TRBV7-3 and J is TRBJ2-4; possibly TRBD1 or TRBD2 for D (6 bases each). The CDR3 length is 17 residues. V was trimmed by 2 bases and J by 7 bases, leaving 21 bases between them. Per germline, CDR1 SGHTA and CDR2 FQGTGA. The CDR3 reads CASSLRLGRDRGNIQYF. CDR3 nucleotide sequence: TGTGCCAGCAGCTTACGCCTAGGGCGGGATAGGGGGAACATTCAGTACTTC.

This rearrangement joins TRBV4-1 to TRBJ1-1; 7 bases line up with TRBD1. The CDR3 totals 18 residues. Germline loops: CDR1 MGHRA, CDR2 YSYEKL. V was pared by 5 bases and J by 0 bases, with 15 bases of the junction left unmatched. In nucleotides, the CDR3 is TGCGCCAGCAGCAGGTTCGACAGGGAACCCGTGATGAACACTGAAGCTTTCTTT. This gives the protein CASSRFDREPVMNTEAFF.

Here the CDR3 DNA reads TGTGCCAGCAGTTTAGGGGACCGCTACGAGCAGTACTTC. Its protein product is CASSLGDRYEQYF. The chain has TRBV5-8 and TRBJ2-7; D possibly matches TRBD1 or TRBD2 (5 bases each). This CDR3 spans 13 amino acids. In germline, CDR1 is SGHTS, CDR2 YDEGEE. V was pared by 5 bases and J by 3 bases, with 12 bases between. The entire variable domain, with the rest obtained from reference TRBV5-8 and TRBJ2-7, is as follows: EAGVTQSPTHLIKTRGQQATLRCSPISGHTSVYWYQQALGLGLQFLLWYDEGEERNRGNFPPRFSGRQFPNYSSELNVNALELEDSALYLCASSLGDRYEQYFGPGTRLTVT.

The chain links TRBV2 to TRBJ2-1, with TRBD2 identical over 8 bases. CDR1 is SNHLY and CDR2 is FYNNEI in the germline V gene. Unmatched junction bases numbered 10, after V lost 6 bases and J lost 9 bases. The CDR3 totals 14 residues. The CDR3 nucleotides read TGTGCCAGCAGGGGGTGGACTAGCTTGGTTGAGCAGTTCTTC. Translated: CASRGWTSLVEQFF.

V and J are TRBV7-9 and TRBJ1-2; 9 nucleotides align to TRBD1. The CDR3 has 16 residues. Trimming removed 4 bases from V and 5 bases from J; junction bases left unmatched: 11. Germline CDR1 reads SEHNR; CDR2 reads FQNEAQ (reference sequence). CDR3 nucleotides: TGTGCCAGCAGCTCTCCATTACAGGGGGCGGGGTATGGCTACACCTTC. This sequence encodes CASSSPLQGAGYGYTF.

With regard to this clone: One base away lies a much larger clone, so this may be a sequencing read error. The J gene is TRBJ1-1, the V gene TRBV9, with D hard to call. V was clipped by 3 bases and J by 3 bases, with 15 bases between them. The CDR3 has 15 amino acids. Germline CDR1 is SGDLS and CDR2 is YYNGEE. The CDR3 region has the DNA TGTGCCAGCAGCGCAACAGAGGCCGGGGACACTGAAGCTTTCTTT. Its translation is CASSATEAGDTEAFF.

The CDR3 DNA reads as TGCGCCAGCAGCCCTGGGGGCGGTAGGGACTTTATAGGCGAGCAGTACTTC. As protein: CASSPGGGRDFIGEQYF. The V and J genes are TRBV4-1 and TRBJ2-7, with D perhaps matching TRBD1 or TRBD2 (6 bases each). Deletions cut 4 bases from V and 6 bases from J, with 25 bases between. The CDR3 runs 17 residues. The germline CDR1 and CDR2 sequences are MGHRA and YSYEKL.

This clone showed up just once. V gene TRBV29-1 combines with J gene TRBJ2-7; 7 bases fit TRBD2. In germline, CDR1 is SQVTM, CDR2 ANQGSEA. Germline trimming cut 2 bases from V and 4 bases from J; bases unmatched to any gene: 5. This CDR3 comprises 13 residues. The CDR3 DNA reads TGCAGCGTTGAACGGGGGGATGCTTACGAGCAGTACTTC. Encoded protein: CSVERGDAYEQYF.

CDR3 nucleotide sequence: TGTGCCAGCAGCGGAACCGGGACAGGATCCTACGAGCAGTACTTC. Protein: CASSGTGTGSYEQYF. The chain links TRBV7-9 to TRBJ2-7, with 8 bases lining up with TRBD1. The CDR3 has 15 amino acids. CDR1 is SEHNR, CDR2 FQNEAQ, per germline (reference sequence). V trimming: 5 bases; J trimming: 1 base; junction bases outside the gene matches: 7.

This chain uses TRBV9 with TRBJ2-7; 13 nucleotides agree with TRBD2. This CDR3 is built from 17 residues. Per the germline V gene, CDR1 is SGDLS and CDR2 is YYNGEE. J was trimmed by 3 bases and V by 0 bases; bases with no gene match: 6. The CDR3 region has the DNA TGTGCCAGCAGCGTAGGACTACTAGCGGGAGGGAGCTACGAGCAGTACTTC. Residues: CASSVGLLAGGSYEQYF.

The chain joins TRBV4-2 to TRBJ2-5, with TRBD2 matching over 9 bases. The CDR3 is 15 residues long. The V and J ends lost 0 bases and 5 bases, in that order; junction bases with no gene match: 4. In germline, CDR1 is LGHNA, CDR2 YNFKEQ. The CDR3: CASSQDDSGGETQYF. The DNA of the CDR3 is TGTGCCAGCAGCCAAGACGACAGCGGGGGGGAGACCCAGTACTTC.

V gene TRBV19 combines with J gene TRBJ2-1, with 10 bases that match TRBD2. V lost 3 bases, J lost 9 bases, and 11 bases stayed unmatched. The CDR3 totals 16 residues. Germline-derived CDR1 and CDR2 are LNHDA and SQIVND (reference sequence). CDR3 protein: CASSIGPGLAGAEQFF. CDR3 DNA sequence: TGTGCCAGTAGTATTGGCCCTGGGCTAGCGGGAGCTGAGCAGTTCTTC.

The count of this clone is one. The V and J genes are TRBV4-1 and TRBJ2-1; no reliable D call. The CDR3 extends over 14 amino acids. Trimming removed 1 base from V and 7 bases from J, with 11 bases in between. Per the germline V gene, CDR1 is MGHRA and CDR2 is YSYEKL. The CDR3 coding sequence is TGCGCCAGCAGCCAAGGGGCCTACTGGAATGAGCAGTTCTTC. This codes for CASSQGAYWNEQFF.

The chain is built from TRBV27 and TRBJ1-1; D uncertain. Germline V lookup: CDR1 MNHEY, CDR2 SMNVEV (reference sequence). The CDR3 length is 13 residues. Trimming stripped 4 bases from V and 1 base from J, with 7 bases between. The CDR3 is CASSYDWNTEAFF. In DNA, the CDR3 is TGTGCCAGCAGTTATGACTGGAACACTGAAGCTTTCTTT.

The chain uses TRBV19 and TRBJ1-1; no clear D. Germline CDR1 reads LNHDA; CDR2 reads SQIVND (reference sequence). The CDR3 sequence is 17 residues long. V shed 0 bases and J shed 3 bases, with 17 bases lying between them. CDR3 bases: TGTGCCAGTAGTATAGATCTATCCCCTAGGTTTCACACTGAAGCTTTCTTT. Encoded protein: CASSIDLSPRFHTEAFF. Full variable domain (missing parts from reference TRBV19 and TRBJ1-1): DGGITQSPKYLFRKEGQNVTLSCEQNLNHDAMYWYRQDPGQGLRLIYYSQIVNDFQKGDIAEGYSVSREKKESFPLTVTSAQKNPTAFYLCASSIDLSPRFHTEAFFGQGTRLTVV.

This clone showed up just a few times. Different DNA sequences within this sample yield the same CDR3. The chain joins TRBV19 to TRBJ2-7, with no clear D. This CDR3 is 12 amino acids long. The germline V gene encodes CDR1 LNHDA and CDR2 SQIVND (reference sequence). The germline V and J ends were trimmed by 3 bases and 4 bases, with 7 bases remaining between them. CDR3 in amino acids: CASSMGGYEQYF. For the CDR3, the DNA is TGTGCCAGTAGTATGGGCGGATACGAGCAGTACTTC.

The genes are TRBV11-2 and TRBJ1-1; D unclear. The germline V gene encodes CDR1 SGHAT and CDR2 FQNNGV. V dropped 6 bases and J dropped 2 bases, with 19 bases sitting between them. CDR3 size: 16 residues. The CDR3 DNA reads TGTGCCAGCAGTTTTTGGGCAACCCAAAGTAACACTGAAGCTTTCTTT. Translating it yields CASSFWATQSNTEAFF.

The chain has TRBV2 and TRBJ1-5; D not resolved. This CDR3 spans 16 amino acids. V was cut by 6 bases and J by 0 bases, with 15 bases left in between. Germline V gene sequence: CDR1 SNHLY, CDR2 FYNNEI. The CDR3 sequence: CASRRTLDYSNQPQHF. CDR3 coding DNA: TGTGCCAGCAGACGGACGTTGGACTATAGCAATCAGCCCCAGCATTTT.

Notes on this clone: Other DNA sequences in the same sample also yield this CDR3. The J gene is TRBJ2-7, the V gene TRBV19; D unclear. The CDR3 length is 13 residues. V was shortened by 5 bases and J by 0 bases, with 8 bases between the two germline ends. Germline V CDR1 and CDR2: LNHDA, SQIVND (reference sequence). The CDR3 is CASSPAGSYEQYF. The CDR3 coding sequence is TGTGCCAGTAGTCCCGCCGGCTCCTACGAGCAGTACTTC. The full variable domain, its missing parts supplied by reference TRBV19 and TRBJ2-7, is DGGITQSPKYLFRKEGQNVTLSCEQNLNHDAMYWYRQDPGQGLRLIYYSQIVNDFQKGDIAEGYSVSREKKESFPLTVTSAQKNPTAFYLCASSPAGSYEQYFGPGTRLTVT.